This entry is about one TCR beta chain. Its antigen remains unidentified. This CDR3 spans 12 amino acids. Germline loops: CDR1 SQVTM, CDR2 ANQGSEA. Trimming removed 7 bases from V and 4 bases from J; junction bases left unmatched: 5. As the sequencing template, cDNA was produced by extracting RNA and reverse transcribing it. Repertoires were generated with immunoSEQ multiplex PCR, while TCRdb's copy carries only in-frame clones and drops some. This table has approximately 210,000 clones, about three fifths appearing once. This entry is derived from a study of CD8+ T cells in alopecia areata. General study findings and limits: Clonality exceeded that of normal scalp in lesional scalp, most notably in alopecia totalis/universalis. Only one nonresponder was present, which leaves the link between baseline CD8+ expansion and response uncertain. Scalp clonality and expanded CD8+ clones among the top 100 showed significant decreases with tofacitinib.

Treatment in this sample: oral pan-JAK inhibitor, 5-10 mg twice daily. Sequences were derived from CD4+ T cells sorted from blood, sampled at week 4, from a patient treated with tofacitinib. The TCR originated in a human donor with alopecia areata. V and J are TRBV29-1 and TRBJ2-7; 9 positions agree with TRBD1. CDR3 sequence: CSAMGQGYEQYF. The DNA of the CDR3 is TGCAGCGCGATGGGACAGGGATACGAGCAGTACTTC.